The following is a T cell receptor (beta chain) sequence with its context. V lost 2 bases, J lost 4 bases, and 9 bases stayed unmatched. Germline lookup yields CDR1 GTSNPN and CDR2 SVGIG (reference sequence). This CDR3 is built from 16 residues. Repertoires were generated with immunoSEQ multiplex PCR, while TCRdb's copy carries only in-frame clones and drops some. Here the sample spans 90,000 to 100,000 clones, 82% being singletons. The entry originates in a study of blood T cell repertoires in COVID-19. Sequencing used peripheral blood. The chain carries TRBV30 and TRBJ2-1; 9 nucleotides align to TRBD1. The receptor's source is a man between 65 and 85 years old with active or convalescent COVID-19. CDR3 sequence reads: CAWSTKDRGPYNEQFF. The CDR3 DNA follows: TGTGCCTGGAGTACGAAGGACAGGGGTCCTTACAATGAGCAGTTCTTC.